The TCR beta chain under discussion was sequenced for a study of blood T cells in healthy people across ages. Study-wide results and caveats: The fall in TCR beta diversity per million T cells was roughly linear with age. Unsorted PBMCs ruled out conclusive naive versus antigen-experienced comparison.

It was with a sample-barcoded 5' primer and a J-beta primer mix that a second PCR of about 7 to 12 cycles was run. TCRdb reprocessed the 5' RACE reads via MiXCR and lists one record per CDR3 protein. There are around 2 million distinct CDR3 sequences in the sample; around 42% occur only once, and 20% to 25% lies in the top ten. Note on this clonotype: The antigen is not known.

Donors were systemically healthy Caucasian individuals from Russia aged 6 to 90 years. The CDR3 extends over 14 amino acids. The V and J ends lost 0 bases and 4 bases respectively, with 11 bases between them. CDR1 and CDR2 from the germline V gene are SGHKS and YYEKEE (reference sequence). The sample taken for sequencing was blood. This sequence originates from a human donor in good health. The chain joins TRBV5-5 to TRBJ2-7, with a tentative D call TRBD1 (5 bases). CDR3 DNA: TGTGCCAGCAGCTTGGATATGGGGCGATACGAGCAGTACTTC. Amino acids: CASSLDMGRYEQYF.